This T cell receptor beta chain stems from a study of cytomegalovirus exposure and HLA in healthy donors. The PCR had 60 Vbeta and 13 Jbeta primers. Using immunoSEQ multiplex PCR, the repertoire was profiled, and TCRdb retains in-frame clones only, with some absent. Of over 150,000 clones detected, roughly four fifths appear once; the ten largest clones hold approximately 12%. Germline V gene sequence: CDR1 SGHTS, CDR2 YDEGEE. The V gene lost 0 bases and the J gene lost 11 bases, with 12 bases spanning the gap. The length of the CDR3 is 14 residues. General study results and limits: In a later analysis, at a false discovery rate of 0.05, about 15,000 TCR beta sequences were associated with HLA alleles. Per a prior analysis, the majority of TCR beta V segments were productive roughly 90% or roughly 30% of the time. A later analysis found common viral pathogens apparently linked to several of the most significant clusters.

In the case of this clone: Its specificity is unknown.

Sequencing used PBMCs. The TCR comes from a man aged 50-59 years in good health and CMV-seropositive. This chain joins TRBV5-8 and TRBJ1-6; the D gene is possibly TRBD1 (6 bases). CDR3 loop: CASSLVSGDPPLHF. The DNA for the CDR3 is TGTGCCAGCAGCTTGGTCTCAGGGGATCCACCCCTCCACTTT.